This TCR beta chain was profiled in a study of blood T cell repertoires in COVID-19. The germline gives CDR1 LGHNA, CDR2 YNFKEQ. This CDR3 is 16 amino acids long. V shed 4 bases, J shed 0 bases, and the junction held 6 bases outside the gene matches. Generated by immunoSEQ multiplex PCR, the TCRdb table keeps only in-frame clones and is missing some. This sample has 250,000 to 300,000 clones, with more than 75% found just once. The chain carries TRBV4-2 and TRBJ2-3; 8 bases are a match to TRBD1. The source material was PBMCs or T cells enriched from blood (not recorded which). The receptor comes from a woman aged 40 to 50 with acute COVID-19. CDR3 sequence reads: CASSPTGVSSTDTQYF. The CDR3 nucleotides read TGTGCCAGCAGCCCGACAGGGGTCTCTAGCACAGATACGCAGTATTTT.